The rows below give T cell receptor beta chains drawn from one sample of a study of blood T cell repertoires in COVID-19. Libraries were prepared by immunoSEQ multiplex PCR; TCRdb keeps only in-frame clonotypes and omits some of them. Of roughly 150,000 clones in the sample, 85% to 90% were seen once. The material sequenced was peripheral blood. These receptors originate from a woman in her 70s with COVID-19, enrolled during active disease. CDR3s include the opening cysteine and the closing phenylalanine or tryptophan. Each record gives: D gene, V gene, CDR3 protein. The D gene is left open where the match is weak.

d_gene: TRBD1; v_gene: TRBV7-3; CDR3aa: CASSFDRGGEAFF
d_gene: -; v_gene: TRBV4-1; CDR3aa: CASSQASRMNTEAFF
d_gene: -; v_gene: TRBV18; CDR3aa: CASSPQSGHSNQPQHF
d_gene: TRBD2; v_gene: TRBV29-1; CDR3aa: CSVKLNGGAWVEQFF
d_gene: -; v_gene: TRBV7-8; CDR3aa: CASRKRTGEETQYF
d_gene: TRBD2; v_gene: TRBV5-4; CDR3aa: CASSLVAGDEQFF
d_gene: -; v_gene: TRBV7-9; CDR3aa: CASSLRGSYGYTF
d_gene: -; v_gene: TRBV28; CDR3aa: CASSQDSHPYEQYF
d_gene: -; v_gene: TRBV6-5; CDR3aa: CASSYGGESTEAFF
d_gene: TRBD1; v_gene: TRBV6-5; CDR3aa: CASRRQGVNTEAFF
d_gene: -; v_gene: TRBV13; CDR3aa: CASSLTFGADNQPQHF
d_gene: -; v_gene: TRBV6-5; CDR3aa: CASNSGKAGNTEAFF
d_gene: -; v_gene: TRBV19; CDR3aa: CASSIAHSTGSQYF
d_gene: -; v_gene: TRBV7-9; CDR3aa: CASSPPGFRSGNTIYF
d_gene: -; v_gene: TRBV7-9; CDR3aa: CASSLAGPQETQYF
d_gene: TRBD1; v_gene: TRBV6-5; CDR3aa: CASRLDRGHEQYF
d_gene: -; v_gene: TRBV5-1; CDR3aa: CASSLNGDSRLDEQYF
d_gene: -; v_gene: TRBV28; CDR3aa: CASRPPGLLYNEQFF
d_gene: TRBD1; v_gene: TRBV28; CDR3aa: CASSRRTGALNIQYF
d_gene: -; v_gene: TRBV7-8; CDR3aa: CASSSRTEPKTQYF
d_gene: TRBD2; v_gene: TRBV6-4; CDR3aa: CASRDTRRGVYNEQFF
d_gene: -; v_gene: TRBV21-1; CDR3aa: CASSPSGFTGNTIYF
d_gene: -; v_gene: TRBV28; CDR3aa: CASSSRPGTRNQPQHF
d_gene: -; v_gene: TRBV19; CDR3aa: CASIASDRWGTRYTF
d_gene: -; v_gene: TRBV6-1; CDR3aa: CASSENTNLAYNEQFF
d_gene: -; v_gene: TRBV6-5; CDR3aa: CASSFDMVNSPLHF
d_gene: TRBD1; v_gene: TRBV2; CDR3aa: CASSPGQGTPSGNTIYF
d_gene: -; v_gene: TRBV3-1/TRBV3-2; CDR3aa: CASSHSNTEAFF
d_gene: -; v_gene: TRBV30; CDR3aa: CAWRPTRGGDRTPLHF
d_gene: -; v_gene: TRBV2; CDR3aa: CASGGGRAEAFF
d_gene: TRBD1; v_gene: TRBV11-2; CDR3aa: CASSPRQGLTAFF
d_gene: -; v_gene: TRBV7-8; CDR3aa: CASSQQELPNEQYF
d_gene: -; v_gene: TRBV18; CDR3aa: CASSSQGGGTNEKLFF
d_gene: TRBD1; v_gene: TRBV19; CDR3aa: CASSIPRDSYGYTF
d_gene: TRBD1; v_gene: TRBV27; CDR3aa: CASRPGQAYTGELFF
d_gene: TRBD1; v_gene: TRBV3-1/TRBV3-2; CDR3aa: CASSKGGQGNYGYTF
d_gene: TRBD2; v_gene: TRBV2; CDR3aa: CASSRLAGGRRETQYF
d_gene: TRBD1; v_gene: TRBV6-5; CDR3aa: CASSYGGDRSWAFF
d_gene: TRBD1; v_gene: TRBV5-8; CDR3aa: CASSLRYRQGEWLFF
d_gene: -; v_gene: TRBV3-1/TRBV3-2; CDR3aa: CASSRHSAGQETQYF
d_gene: -; v_gene: TRBV29-1; CDR3aa: CSVSPFNTEAFF
d_gene: -; v_gene: TRBV24-1; CDR3aa: CATSSPGGYNEQFF
d_gene: -; v_gene: TRBV5-1; CDR3aa: CASSLGGDLGPLHF
d_gene: TRBD2; v_gene: TRBV7-3; CDR3aa: CASSLSLAGGLETQYF
d_gene: TRBD1; v_gene: TRBV7-8; CDR3aa: CASSSGTGDYNEQFF
d_gene: -; v_gene: TRBV7-7; CDR3aa: CASSLGEGANTGELFF
d_gene: TRBD1; v_gene: TRBV18; CDR3aa: CASSPSRDRGYSPLHF
d_gene: -; v_gene: TRBV19; CDR3aa: CASSISPGIVTEAFF
d_gene: TRBD1; v_gene: TRBV30; CDR3aa: CAWDSQRNTEAFF
d_gene: -; v_gene: TRBV21-1; CDR3aa: CASSKPSGQESSGNTIYF
d_gene: -; v_gene: TRBV20-1; CDR3aa: CSASWEYGDSPLHF
d_gene: -; v_gene: TRBV12-3/TRBV12-4; CDR3aa: CASSLTENSPLHF